This entry lists 22 T cell receptor beta chains sequenced from one sample in a study of CD8+ T cells in alopecia areata. The treatment here: oral pan-JAK inhibitor, 5-10 mg twice daily. Extraction and reverse transcription of RNA yielded cDNA as the sequencing template. Sequencing was performed with immunoSEQ multiplex PCR; in TCRdb, only in-frame clones are kept and a portion is missing. The table has around 150,000 clones, roughly 80% seen once. The sequencing used CD8+ T cells sorted from blood, collected at week 4, from a patient treated with tofacitinib. These receptors were obtained from a human donor with alopecia areata.

The chain links TRBV20-1 to TRBJ2-5; D is ambiguous. The CDR3 loop spans 10 amino acids. Germline loops: CDR1 DFQATT, CDR2 SNEGSKA (reference sequence). With 3 bases removed from V and 7 bases from J, the gap between germline ends came to 6 bases. The CDR3 nucleotides are TGCAGTGCTAGTCTCGCGACCCAGTACTTC. Residues: CSASLATQYF.

The V call is TRBV5-5, the J call TRBJ2-1; D might be TRBD1 (5 bases). CDR3 length equals 13 residues. Trimming cost V 1 base and J 7 bases, with 9 bases left between them. Germline lookup yields CDR1 SGHKS and CDR2 YYEKEE (reference sequence). CDR3 DNA sequence: TGTGCCAGCAGCTTGAAGGGGTGGAATGAGCAGTTCTTC. As protein: CASSLKGWNEQFF. The entire variable domain, with the rest obtained from reference TRBV5-5 and TRBJ2-1, is as follows: DAGVTQSPTHLIKTRGQQVTLRCSPISGHKSVSWYQQVLGQGPQFIFQYYEKEERGRGNFPDRFSARQFPNYSSELNVNALLLGDSALYLCASSLKGWNEQFFGPGTRLTVL.

The chain carries TRBV7-9 and TRBJ2-5; D ambiguous. The CDR3 contains 15 residues. V dropped 3 bases and J dropped 4 bases, with 15 bases sitting between them. From germline, CDR1 is SEHNR and CDR2 FQNEAQ (reference sequence). CDR3: CASSFPAPSSETQYF. The DNA of the CDR3 is TGTGCCAGCAGCTTTCCAGCGCCGTCGTCAGAGACCCAGTACTTC.

The chain employs TRBV6-5 and TRBJ2-7; 9 bases map to TRBD1. Germline V lookup: CDR1 MNHEY, CDR2 SVGAGI. This CDR3 region has 14 residues. The V and J ends lost 2 bases and 6 bases, in that order; junction bases with no gene match: 5. Written as DNA, the CDR3 is TGTGCCAGCAGTTACGGGACAGGGAAAGGCGAGCAGTACTTC. The encoded protein is CASSYGTGKGEQYF.

CDR3 in amino acids: CASSQDNRGQTEAFF. The CDR3 DNA is TGTGCCAGCAGCCAAGATAACCGCGGACAGACTGAAGCTTTCTTT. The chain links TRBV4-2 to TRBJ1-1, with a tentative D call TRBD1 (6 bases). The CDR3 is made up of 15 amino acids. Between the trimmed V and J ends, which lost 0 bases and 5 bases, there was a span of 13 bases. Germline loops: CDR1 LGHNA, CDR2 YNFKEQ.

This rearrangement joins TRBV7-9 to TRBJ2-5, with D possibly TRBD1 on 6 matching bases. Germline CDR1 reads SEHNR; CDR2 reads FQNEAQ (reference sequence). V was pared by 5 bases and J by 2 bases, with 18 bases between. CDR3 length: 16 amino acids. The CDR3 DNA reads as TGTGCCAGCAGCCCAGGTCCAGGGGAGATGCAAGAGACCCAGTACTTC. As protein: CASSPGPGEMQETQYF.

The chain is built from TRBV10-2 and TRBJ2-1, with D perhaps matching TRBD2 (6 bases). The CDR3 contains 13 residues. CDR1 and CDR2 (germline): WSHSY, SAAADI. V lost 8 bases, J lost 3 bases, and 11 bases lay in between. CDR3 region: CASGRDFYNEQFF. DNA for the CDR3: TGCGCCAGCGGCCGGGACTTCTACAATGAGCAGTTCTTC.

The rearrangement uses TRBV1 and TRBJ2-5; no check of the table's D call, TRBD2, against the DNA was made. TRBV1 is noted as a pseudogene. The CDR3 runs 13 residues. CDR3 sequence: CTSSQGGYGTQYF. The CDR3 DNA reads as TGCACCAGCAGCCAAGGAGGCTATGGGACCCAGTACTTC.

This chain connects TRBV13 to TRBJ2-2, with TRBD1 matching over 8 bases. The V gene end was trimmed by 1 base and the J gene end by 3 bases; junction bases not matched to a gene: 4. The length of the CDR3 is 16 residues. Looked up from germline, CDR1 is PRHDT and CDR2 is FYEKMQ (reference sequence). The CDR3 here is CASSLARGPDTGELFF. The CDR3, as DNA: TGTGCCAGCAGCTTAGCCAGGGGGCCGGACACCGGGGAGCTGTTTTTT.

V gene TRBV4-3 combines with J gene TRBJ2-7, with 8 positions matching TRBD1. Germline loops: CDR1 LGHNA, CDR2 YSLEER. Trimming cost V 0 bases and J 4 bases; bases outside gene matches: 5. CDR3 size: 15 residues. CDR3: CASSQDRGRPYEQYF. In nucleotides, the CDR3 is TGCGCCAGCAGCCAAGACAGGGGGCGCCCTTACGAGCAGTACTTC.

J is TRBJ2-7 and V is TRBV5-6; D may be TRBD1 (6 bases). V lost 3 bases and J lost 1, with 14 bases in between. Per germline, CDR1 SGHDT and CDR2 YYEEEE. CDR3 length equals 15 residues. Here the CDR3 reads CASSSQRQESYEQYF. Here the CDR3 DNA reads TGTGCCAGCAGCTCGCAAAGACAGGAATCCTACGAGCAGTACTTC.

The CDR3 loop is CASSLRGGGYYEQYF. The CDR3 DNA reads as TGTGCCAGCAGTTTGCGTGGCGGGGGGTATTACGAGCAGTACTTC. V is TRBV27 and J is TRBJ2-7; 8 bases match TRBD2. Looked up from germline, CDR1 is MNHEY and CDR2 is SMNVEV (reference sequence). Trimming removed 3 bases from V and 4 bases from J; junction bases left unmatched: 8. This CDR3 has 15 amino acids.

The CDR3 is CASSVDEDTQYF. The CDR3 DNA sequence: TGTGCCAGCAGCGTAGATGAAGATACGCAGTATTTT. The V gene is TRBV9, the J gene TRBJ2-3, with D unresolved. Germline CDR1 and CDR2: SGDLS and YYNGEE. CDR3 size: 12 residues. Trimming shortened V by 0 bases and J by 5 bases, and 4 bases separated the two germline ends.

The gene calls are TRBV7-9 and TRBJ2-3; 11 bases line up with TRBD2. Germline lookup yields CDR1 SEHNR and CDR2 FQNEAQ (reference sequence). V gave up 1 base and J gave up 2 bases; unmatched junction bases: 2. The CDR3 length is 16 residues. The CDR3 nucleotides are TGTGCCAGCAGCTTAGTACTAGCGGGGGTCACAGATACGCAGTATTTT. Its translation: CASSLVLAGVTDTQYF.

V is TRBV6-5 and J is TRBJ2-7; 8 positions agree with TRBD1. V lost 0 bases, J lost 5 bases, and 3 bases stayed unmatched. This CDR3 has 14 amino acids. Germline CDR1 reads MNHEY; CDR2 reads SVGAGI. The CDR3 loop reads CASSYSTGEDEQYF. CDR3 coding DNA: TGTGCCAGCAGTTACTCGACAGGGGAGGACGAGCAGTACTTC.

The V and J genes are TRBV4-1 and TRBJ1-2; tentative D call: TRBD1 (6 bases). CDR3 length: 15 amino acids. The germline gives CDR1 MGHRA, CDR2 YSYEKL. Trimming shortened V by 0 bases and J by 2 bases, and 10 bases separated the two germline ends. As DNA, the CDR3 is TGCGCCAGCAGCCAAGATAAGACAGGAAACTATGGCTACACCTTC. Protein product: CASSQDKTGNYGYTF.

This clone has only one observation. Written as DNA, the CDR3 is TGTGCCAGCAGCCGACCCGAGGGGGACTATGGCTACACCTTC. Translation gives CASSRPEGDYGYTF. The chain recombines TRBV4-2 with TRBJ1-2, with D perhaps matching TRBD1 (6 bases). Between the trimmed V and J ends, which lost 4 bases and 3 bases, there was a span of 12 bases. Germline V gene data show CDR1 as LGHNA and CDR2 as YNFKEQ. The CDR3 has 14 residues.

V is TRBV4-1 and J is TRBJ2-7; tentative D call: TRBD1 (6 bases). The CDR3 covers 15 residues. Trimming removed 0 bases from V and 5 bases from J, with 14 bases in between. The germline V gene encodes CDR1 MGHRA and CDR2 YSYEKL. CDR3 amino acids: CASSQDGDPGDEQYF. The CDR3 DNA sequence: TGCGCCAGCAGCCAAGACGGAGACCCAGGGGACGAGCAGTACTTC.

The gene calls are TRBV19 and TRBJ2-6; possible D gene TRBD2, 6 bases. V was shortened by 0 bases and J by 4 bases, with 10 bases between the two germline ends. Per the germline V gene, CDR1 is LNHDA and CDR2 is SQIVND (reference sequence). This CDR3 has 16 residues. The CDR3 region has the DNA TGTGCCAGTAGTATAGATGGAGGGTCCGGGGCCAACGTCCTGACTTTC. Translating it yields CASSIDGGSGANVLTF.

The chain's CDR3 is CASSQVGLENIQYF. CDR3 in DNA: TGTGCCAGCAGCCAAGTCGGACTGGAAAACATTCAGTACTTC. The chain joins TRBV14 to TRBJ2-4, with a possible D match to TRBD2 (5 bases). Per germline, CDR1 SGHDN and CDR2 FVKESK. The germline V and J ends were trimmed by 1 base and 5 bases, with 9 bases remaining between them. The CDR3 is 14 amino acids.

V gene TRBV7-9 combines with J gene TRBJ1-2; TRBD1 might be the D (5 bases). CDR3 size: 12 residues. Germline V CDR1 and CDR2: SEHNR, FQNEAQ (reference sequence). V gave up 5 bases and J gave up 4 bases, with 8 bases separating them. The DNA of the CDR3 is TGTGCCAGCAGCAGGGGTGCCTATGGCTACACCTTC. Amino acids: CASSRGAYGYTF.

This chain uses TRBV4-1 with TRBJ2-1; D not certain. Trimming pared 0 bases from V and 1 base from J, leaving 4 bases between. Per the germline V gene, CDR1 is MGHRA and CDR2 is YSYEKL. CDR3 size: 14 residues. The CDR3: CASSQEGSYNEQFF. CDR3 DNA: TGCGCCAGCAGCCAAGAGGGGTCCTACAATGAGCAGTTCTTC.